The source of this TCR beta chain is a study of post-analysis software for immune sequencing data (dated by TCRdb to the mid-2010s). Regarding the study in general: The recorded disease courses included relapsing-remitting, secondary progressive and progressive-relapsing multiple sclerosis, and some patients had no subtype annotation. A subset of samples was prepared in parallel using single-end sample barcoding, then pooled and co-amplified after Illumina adapter ligation. Patient repertoires were compared against about a dozen previously published healthy control repertoires from donors aged roughly 6 to 28 years.

To demonstrate the VDJtools post-analysis software, the study profiled TCR beta repertoires from the peripheral blood of about 13 young patients with multiple sclerosis. Multiple sclerosis patients were children and adolescents aged about 6 to 15 years. Preparation of the library involved PCR. Sequencing used an Illumina HiSeq 2500. To reduce PCR and sequencing biases, unique molecular identifiers were incorporated into the TCR beta cDNA libraries. Every 1 to 10 million input T cells yielded 500,000 or so cDNA molecules, meaning each molecule approximated one T cell. The patient libraries were prepared and sequenced using the same protocol as the earlier healthy control dataset. Within a given batch, samples were prepared together, multiplexed and sequenced on the same HiSeq lane. Concerning the study's data processing: MIGEC was used to process the raw barcoded reads, and molecular identifier groups with only a single read were discarded before consensus assembly and CDR3 extraction. Clonotype tables were post-analysed with VDJtools, and diversity was normalized by down-sampling all datasets to the smallest sample size. In repertoire overlap clustering, CDR3 amino acid sequences, but not nucleotide sequences, were matched to correct batch-related cross-sample contamination. TCRdb reworked the public reads: Q25 trimming with fastp, MiXCR clone assembly, productive beta chains retained. Every CDR3 protein is listed once, alongside the most common genes and DNA of its rows. The authors' filters were not applied to this entry. Recorded for this sample are about 820,000 distinct CDR3 sequences; about 50% of them occurred a single time. The ten largest clones add up to approximately 4.2% of the sample.

Broader findings and caveats from the paper: The multiple sclerosis patient group was slightly younger than the control group. Significantly higher frequencies in patients than in controls were found for five TRBV segments, including TRBV5-6, TRBV5-1 and TRBV20-1. Compared with controls, multiple sclerosis patients had significantly lower normalized Chao1 diversity, a finding suggesting substantial peripheral T-cell clonal expansion. When samples were clustered directly using the F measure, samples prepared in the same batch co-clustered strongly, which prompted a batch-effect correction.

Comment on this clonotype: Its antigen has not been determined. No much larger clone exists at a distance of one base, and base qualities are not known.

Inclusive of the bounding cysteine and phenylalanine, the CDR3 is 15 residues long. CDR3 DNA only is kept here, 45 bases in frame from base 1. Cut back by 2 bases and 6 bases, the V and J ends lie 17 bases apart. The germline V gene yields MNHEY for CDR1 and SVGAGI for CDR2. The TCR originated in a girl aged 5-17 years with multiple sclerosis. The chain employs TRBV6-5 and TRBJ2-7; the D segment might be TRBD1 or TRBD2, since each matches 6 bases. The sample was blood. In nucleotide form, the sequence is TGTGCCAGCAGTTACCGGGGACAAGGAGGGATCGAGCAGTACTTC. This gives the protein CASSYRGQGGIEQYF.